One sample yielded the 29 T cell receptor beta chains listed below, sequenced in a study of neurological immune-mediated disorders. TCRdb itself ran the 5' RACE reads through MiXCR, one entry per CDR3 protein. The data show about 70,000 distinct CDR3 sequences, 2.5% to 4% seen once. The material sequenced was PBMCs. Receptor source: a woman between 50 and 59 years old with multiple sclerosis.

This clonotype was seen at least ten times. The chain links TRBV15 to TRBJ1-2; D is uncertain. Trimming took 2 bases from V and 4 from J, leaving 11 bases between them. The CDR3 spans 14 residues. From germline, CDR1 is LNHNV and CDR2 YYDKDF (reference sequence). The CDR3 DNA follows: TGTGCCACCAGCAGAACATCCGGCGCCTATGGCTACACCTTC. This gives the protein CATSRTSGAYGYTF.

There are many counts of this clonotype. The V call is TRBV20-1, the J call TRBJ2-1; 11 bases are shared with TRBD2. The J segment lost 4 bases and the V segment lost 6 bases, leaving 5 bases of the junction unmatched. CDR1 is DFQATT and CDR2 is SNEGSKA in the germline V gene (reference sequence). The CDR3 runs 14 residues. The CDR3 region is CSASGTSGYNEQFF. CDR3 nucleotide sequence: TGCAGTGCATCCGGGACTAGCGGATACAATGAGCAGTTCTTC.

This clonotype appeared many times. This chain joins TRBV7-6 and TRBJ2-3, with D perhaps matching TRBD1 or TRBD2 (6 bases each). V was trimmed by 5 bases and J by 5 bases, leaving 14 bases between them. The CDR3 is made up of 14 amino acids. CDR1 SGHVS and CDR2 FNYEAQ come from the germline V gene. This chain's CDR3 is CASSLVGGLDTQYF. The CDR3 nucleotides are TGTGCCAGCAGCCTCGTGGGGGGCCTAGATACGCAGTATTTT.

In this sample, this clonotype turned up a few times. This chain uses TRBV7-8 with TRBJ1-5, with TRBD1 matching 7 bases. CDR1 and CDR2 (germline): SGHVS, FQNEAQ. Unmatched junction bases numbered 10, after V lost 5 bases and J lost 0 bases. CDR3 length equals 17 residues. CDR3 in DNA: TGTGCCAGCAGCACCCGGACAGGAGTCCTTAGCAATCAGCCCCAGCATTTT. Residues: CASSTRTGVLSNQPQHF. Combining the CDR3 with reference TRBV7-8 and TRBJ1-5 gives the whole variable domain GAGVSQSPRYKVAKRGQDVALRCDPISGHVSLFWYQQALGQGPEFLTYFQNEAQLDKSGLPSDRFFAERPEGSVSTLKIQRTQQEDSAVYLCASSTRTGVLSNQPQHFGDGTRLSIL.

At least ten counts were recorded for this clonotype. CDR3 amino acids: CASSTGQITGELFF. CDR3 nucleotide sequence: TGCGCCAGCAGCACGGGACAGATCACCGGGGAGCTGTTTTTT. V gene TRBV5-1 combines with J gene TRBJ2-2; TRBD1 aligns across 7 bases. The CDR3 runs 14 residues. CDR1 and CDR2 (germline): SGHRS, YFSETQ. Trimming removed 4 bases from V and 4 bases from J; junction bases left unmatched: 4.

The sample holds many counts of this clonotype. The chain joins TRBV7-9 to TRBJ2-2; D is unresolved. Trimming stripped 8 bases from V and 6 bases from J, with 10 bases between. Germline V gives CDR1 SEHNR, CDR2 FQNEAQ (reference sequence). The CDR3 sequence is 12 residues long. CDR3 in amino acids: CASVSGAGELFF. For the CDR3, the DNA is TGTGCCAGCGTCTCGGGTGCCGGGGAGCTGTTTTTT.

This clonotype was counted at least ten times. The V and J genes are TRBV5-1 and TRBJ2-5; tentatively, D is TRBD1 (6 bases). The length of the CDR3 is 13 residues. The ends were cut back, 4 bases at V and 5 bases at J, with 12 bases in the middle. Germline V gene data show CDR1 as SGHRS and CDR2 as YFSETQ. DNA of the CDR3: TGCGCCAGCAGCCAACAGGGTACGGAGACCCAGTACTTC. It translates to CASSQQGTETQYF.

This clonotype was seen many times. J is TRBJ2-1 and V is TRBV7-2, with 10 bases identical to TRBD2. This CDR3 spans 16 amino acids. Losses at the gene ends were 0 bases for V and 4 bases for J; bases not matched to a gene: 3. Germline lookup yields CDR1 SGHTA and CDR2 FQGNSA. DNA of the CDR3: TGTGCCAGCAGCTTAGCGCCTAGCGGGAGTTACAATGAGCAGTTCTTC. Translating gives CASSLAPSGSYNEQFF.

This clonotype was counted ten times or more. V usage is TRBV20-1 and J usage is TRBJ2-5; the D gene is possibly TRBD2 (5 bases). CDR3 length: 16 residues. The V end lost 6 bases, the J end lost 4 bases, and 24 bases lay between the germline ends. Germline-derived CDR1 and CDR2 are DFQATT and SNEGSKA (reference sequence). In nucleotides, the CDR3 is TGCAGTGCCCAGAGGCCGACGGGGTTGTTTGGAGAGACCCAGTACTTC. Protein: CSAQRPTGLFGETQYF.

The sample holds many counts of this clonotype. The chain is built from TRBV7-9 and TRBJ1-1; D not resolved. Trimming removed 1 base at V and 1 base at J, with 4 bases between. The CDR3 is 13 residues long. CDR1 and CDR2 from the germline V gene are SEHNR and FQNEAQ (reference sequence). CDR3 DNA: TGTGCCAGCAGCTTAGGACAGAACACTGAAGCTTTCTTT. Amino acid sequence: CASSLGQNTEAFF.

This clonotype has at least ten counts. The chain links TRBV28 to TRBJ2-2; the match to TRBD1 covers 10 bases. The trim removed 7 bases at V and 3 bases at J, leaving 8 bases unmatched. The CDR3 length is 16 residues. Germline lookup yields CDR1 MDHEN and CDR2 SYDVKM. DNA of the CDR3: TGTGCCAGCATCACCCTCGGGACAGGGGACACCGGGGAGCTGTTTTTT. Protein: CASITLGTGDTGELFF.

This clonotype came up many times. J is TRBJ2-7 and V is TRBV20-1, with D tentatively TRBD2 (6 bases). Trimming left V 0 bases short and J 1 base short, with 13 bases between. Germline CDR1 and CDR2: DFQATT and SNEGSKA (reference sequence). The CDR3 has 15 residues. The CDR3 DNA is TGCAGTGCTAGAGATCAGGAGGGTGAGTCCTACGAGCAGTACGTC. Translation gives CSARDQEGESYEQYV.

This clonotype was seen ten or more times. The chain couples TRBV7-2 to TRBJ1-2, with D unresolved. This CDR3 is built from 15 residues. CDR1 and CDR2 from the germline V gene are SGHTA and FQGNSA. V lost 3 bases to trimming and J lost 1 base, with 12 bases between them. The CDR3 protein is CASSLGYSNNYGYTF. CDR3 DNA sequence: TGTGCCAGCAGCTTGGGGTACAGCAATAACTATGGCTACACCTTC.

There are many counts of this clonotype. This chain joins TRBV20-1 and TRBJ1-1; no clear D. The CDR3 spans 16 residues. V was pared by 1 base and J by 1 base, with 16 bases between. Germline-derived CDR1 and CDR2 are DFQATT and SNEGSKA (reference sequence). In DNA, the CDR3 is TGCAGTGCTAGAGGTCCCACAGATCGGGCGAACACTGAAGCTTTCTTT. Residues: CSARGPTDRANTEAFF.

This clonotype appeared many times. V gene TRBV20-1 combines with J gene TRBJ2-7; 10 bases agree with TRBD2. Per germline, CDR1 DFQATT and CDR2 SNEGSKA (reference sequence). This CDR3 is 15 amino acids long. Unmatched junction bases numbered 5, after V lost 0 bases and J lost 3 bases. The CDR3 here is CSARDRASGSYEQYF. CDR3 nucleotides: TGCAGTGCTAGAGATCGGGCTAGCGGGAGCTACGAGCAGTACTTC.

This clonotype was seen at least ten times. This rearrangement joins TRBV4-3 to TRBJ2-6; unclear D gene. V gave up 4 bases and J gave up 2 bases, with 12 bases separating them. The CDR3 contains 16 residues. Germline V gives CDR1 LGHNA, CDR2 YSLEER. The CDR3 reads CASSLSAETGANVLTF. Written as DNA, the CDR3 is TGCGCCAGCAGCCTGTCGGCAGAAACTGGGGCCAACGTCCTGACTTTC.

This clonotype was counted at least ten times. V usage is TRBV3-1 and J usage is TRBJ2-1; possibly TRBD2 for D (6 bases). The germline gives CDR1 LGHDT, CDR2 YNNKEL (reference sequence). The CDR3 covers 14 residues. V lost 4 bases and J lost 4, with 11 bases in between. CDR3 sequence reads: CASSPRGLYNEQFF. As DNA, the CDR3 is TGTGCCAGCAGCCCGCGGGGTTTGTACAATGAGCAGTTCTTC.

This clonotype came up many times. This rearrangement joins TRBV29-1 to TRBJ1-3; D is possibly TRBD1 (5 bases). The V gene lost 7 bases and the J gene lost 3 bases, with 10 bases spanning the gap. The length of the CDR3 is 12 residues. From germline, CDR1 is SQVTM and CDR2 ANQGSEA. The chain's CDR3 is CSAQGVGNTIYF. The CDR3 region has the DNA TGCAGCGCCCAGGGAGTTGGAAACACCATATATTTT. The entire variable domain, with the rest obtained from reference TRBV29-1 and TRBJ1-3, is as follows: SAVISQKPSRDICQRGTSLTIQCQVDSQVTMMFWYRQQPGQSLTLIATANQGSEATYESGFVIDKFPISRPNLTFSTLTVSNMSPEDSSIYLCSAQGVGNTIYFGEGSWLTVV.

In this sample, this clonotype turned up many times. This chain links TRBV20-1 with TRBJ2-3; 10 nucleotides agree with TRBD2. The junction had 7 bases not matched to a gene; V was cut back by 5 bases and J by 5 bases. CDR1 DFQATT and CDR2 SNEGSKA come from the germline V gene (reference sequence). This CDR3 contains 14 residues. CDR3 sequence: CSAGTSVSGDTQYF. CDR3 sequence (DNA): TGCAGTGCTGGGACTAGCGTCAGTGGAGATACGCAGTATTTT.

In its sample, this clonotype was seen many times. V gene TRBV6-2 or TRBV6-3 combines with J gene TRBJ2-1; no firm D call. Trimming took off 1 base at V and 5 bases at J, with 6 bases between the two ends. CDR1 MNHEY and CDR2 SVGEGT come from the germline V gene. The CDR3 is made up of 13 amino acids. In DNA form, the CDR3 reads TGTGCCAGCAGTTACTGGACCAACAATGAGCAGTTCTTC. It encodes CASSYWTNNEQFF.

This clonotype has a count of ten or more. This rearrangement joins TRBV5-1 to TRBJ2-3; maybe TRBD2 (6 bases). Germline CDR1 SGHRS, CDR2 YFSETQ. CDR3 length: 15 residues. Trimming took 0 bases from V and 0 from J, leaving 8 bases between them. CDR3 nucleotide sequence: TGCGCCAGCAGCTTGGGCGGGACTAGCACAGATACGCAGTATTTT. Amino acid sequence: CASSLGGTSTDTQYF.

This clonotype was counted ten times or more. The chain uses TRBV29-1 and TRBJ2-1; D might be TRBD1 (7 bases). The CDR3 covers 14 residues. V lost 6 bases to trimming and J lost 9 bases, with 21 bases between them. The germline CDR1 and CDR2 sequences are SQVTM and ANQGSEA. The CDR3 sequence is CSVEGTAPRGEQFF. CDR3 DNA sequence: TGCAGCGTGGAGGGGACAGCCCCACGCGGTGAGCAGTTCTTC.

This clonotype was observed at least ten times. Here the CDR3 reads CASSLYVRFQGNTIYF. CDR3 sequence (DNA): TGTGCCAGCAGTTTATACGTACGGTTTCAGGGAAACACCATATATTTT. The chain is built from TRBV28 and TRBJ1-3; D is uncertain. Between the trimmed V and J ends, which lost 1 base and 4 bases, there was a span of 14 bases. There are 16 residues in the CDR3. Germline CDR1 reads MDHEN; CDR2 reads SYDVKM.

CDR3 residues: CASKTGPPWDEQFF. CDR3 bases: TGTGCCAGTAAGACAGGACCCCCTTGGGATGAGCAGTTCTTC. The chain uses TRBV2 and TRBJ2-1, with D perhaps matching TRBD1 (6 bases). This CDR3 has 14 amino acids. Looked up from germline, CDR1 is SNHLY and CDR2 is FYNNEI. V gave up 9 bases and J gave up 8 bases, with 20 bases separating them.

The sample holds many counts of this clonotype. CDR3 nucleotide sequence: TGTGCCAGCAGCTTGGCAGGGGGCGATTCACCCCTCCACTTT. This sequence encodes CASSLAGGDSPLHF. The chain carries TRBV5-6 and TRBJ1-6; 8 nucleotides align to TRBD1. There are 14 residues in the CDR3. V lost 0 bases to trimming and J lost 8 bases; unmatched junction nucleotides: 1. Per germline, CDR1 SGHDT and CDR2 YYEEEE.

This clonotype showed up many times. The chain combines TRBV20-1 with TRBJ2-7; D remains unclear. In germline, CDR1 is DFQATT, CDR2 SNEGSKA (reference sequence). V was cut by 4 bases and J by 3 bases, with 4 bases left in between. The CDR3 runs to 10 residues. The CDR3 DNA sequence: TGCAGTGCTAAACTCTACGAGCAGTACTTC. It translates to CSAKLYEQYF.

This clonotype was observed many times. The CDR3 reads CASSLGGLGAFF. In nucleotides, the CDR3 is TGTGCCAGCAGCTTAGGGGGGCTGGGAGCTTTCTTT. V and J are TRBV11-3 and TRBJ1-1; tentative D call: TRBD1 (6 bases). CDR1 and CDR2 (germline): SGHNT, YENEEA. With 1 base removed from V and 10 bases from J, the gap between germline ends came to 10 bases. This CDR3 has 12 amino acids.

This clonotype occurred many times. CDR3 region: CSASFRAGGHNEQFF. In nucleotides, the CDR3 is TGCAGTGCTAGTTTTAGGGCAGGGGGCCACAATGAGCAGTTCTTC. V and J are TRBV20-1 and TRBJ2-1; 8 positions agree with TRBD1. The CDR3 runs to 15 residues. Trimming removed 3 bases from V and 5 bases from J; junction bases left unmatched: 9. CDR1 and CDR2 (germline): DFQATT, SNEGSKA (reference sequence).

At least ten counts were recorded for this clonotype. V usage is TRBV20-1 and J usage is TRBJ2-3, with 8 positions matching TRBD2. V shed 1 base and J 1 base; nucleotides not matched to a gene: 4. Per the germline V gene, CDR1 is DFQATT and CDR2 is SNEGSKA (reference sequence). The CDR3 is 15 residues long. Here the CDR3 DNA reads TGCAGTGCTAGAGCGGACGGGAGGGGCACAGATACGCAGTATTTT. Its protein product is CSARADGRGTDTQYF.